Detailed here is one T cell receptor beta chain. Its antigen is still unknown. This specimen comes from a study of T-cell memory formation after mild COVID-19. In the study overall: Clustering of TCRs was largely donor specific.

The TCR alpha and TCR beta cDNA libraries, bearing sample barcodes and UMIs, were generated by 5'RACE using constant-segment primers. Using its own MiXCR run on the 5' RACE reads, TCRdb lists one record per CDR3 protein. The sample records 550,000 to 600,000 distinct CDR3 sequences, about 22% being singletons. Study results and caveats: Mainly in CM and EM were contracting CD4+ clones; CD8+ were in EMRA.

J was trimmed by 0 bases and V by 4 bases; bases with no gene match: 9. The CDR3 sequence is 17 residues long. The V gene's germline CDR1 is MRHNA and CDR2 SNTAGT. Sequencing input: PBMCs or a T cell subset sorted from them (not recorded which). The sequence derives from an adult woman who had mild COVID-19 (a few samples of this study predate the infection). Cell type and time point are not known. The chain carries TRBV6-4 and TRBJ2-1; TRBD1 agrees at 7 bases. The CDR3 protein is CASSVGDSLFSYNEQFF. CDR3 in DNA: TGTGCCAGCAGTGTAGGGGACAGCTTATTCTCCTACAATGAGCAGTTCTTC.